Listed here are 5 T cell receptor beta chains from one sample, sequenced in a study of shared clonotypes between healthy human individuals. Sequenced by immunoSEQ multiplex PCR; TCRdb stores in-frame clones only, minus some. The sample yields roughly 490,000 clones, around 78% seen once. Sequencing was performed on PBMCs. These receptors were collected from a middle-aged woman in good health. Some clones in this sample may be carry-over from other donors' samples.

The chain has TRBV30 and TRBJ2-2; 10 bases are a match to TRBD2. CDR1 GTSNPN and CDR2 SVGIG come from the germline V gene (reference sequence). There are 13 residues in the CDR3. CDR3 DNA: TGTGCTGGGACTAGCGAGGTCACCGGGGAGCTGTTTTTT. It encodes CAGTSEVTGELFF.

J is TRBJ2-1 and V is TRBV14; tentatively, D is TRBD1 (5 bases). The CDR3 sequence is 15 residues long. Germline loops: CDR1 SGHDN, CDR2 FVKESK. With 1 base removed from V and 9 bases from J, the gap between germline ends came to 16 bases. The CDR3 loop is CASSQVLAGRSEQFF. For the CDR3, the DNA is TGTGCCAGCAGCCAAGTACTTGCAGGGCGGAGTGAGCAGTTCTTC.

CDR3 in DNA: TGTGCCAGCAGTCCCGGACAGGGAATGGGTGGCTACACCTTC. Protein: CASSPGQGMGGYTF. The J gene is TRBJ1-2, the V gene TRBV28; 8 bases are a match to TRBD1. Germline CDR1 reads MDHEN; CDR2 reads SYDVKM. J was trimmed by 7 bases and V by 5 bases; bases with no gene match: 9. This CDR3 has 14 residues.

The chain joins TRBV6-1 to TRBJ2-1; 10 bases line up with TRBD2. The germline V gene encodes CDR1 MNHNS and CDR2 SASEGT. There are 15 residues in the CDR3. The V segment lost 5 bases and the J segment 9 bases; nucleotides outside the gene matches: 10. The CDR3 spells CASSWSSGGLGEQFF. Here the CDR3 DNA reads TGTGCCAGCAGTTGGTCTAGCGGGGGTCTGGGTGAGCAGTTCTTC.

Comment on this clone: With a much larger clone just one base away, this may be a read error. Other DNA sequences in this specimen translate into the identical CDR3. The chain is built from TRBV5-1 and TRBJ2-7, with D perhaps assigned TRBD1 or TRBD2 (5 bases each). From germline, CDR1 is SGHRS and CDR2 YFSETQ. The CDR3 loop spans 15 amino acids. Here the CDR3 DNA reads TGCGCTAGCAGCAGCCCCGAGTGGGGGATCCACGAGCAGTACTTC. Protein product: CASSSPEWGIHEQYF.